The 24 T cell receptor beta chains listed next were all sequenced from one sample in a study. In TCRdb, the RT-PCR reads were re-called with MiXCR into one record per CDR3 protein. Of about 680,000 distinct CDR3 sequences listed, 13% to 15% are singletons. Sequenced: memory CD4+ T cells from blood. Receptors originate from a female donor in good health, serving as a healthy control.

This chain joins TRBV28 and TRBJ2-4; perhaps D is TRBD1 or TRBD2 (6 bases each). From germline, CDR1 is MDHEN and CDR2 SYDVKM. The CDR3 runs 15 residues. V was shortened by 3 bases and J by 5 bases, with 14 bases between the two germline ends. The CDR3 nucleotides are TGTGCCAGCAGTTTGGGGGGTCAGGGGCAAAACATTCAGTACTTC. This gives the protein CASSLGGQGQNIQYF.

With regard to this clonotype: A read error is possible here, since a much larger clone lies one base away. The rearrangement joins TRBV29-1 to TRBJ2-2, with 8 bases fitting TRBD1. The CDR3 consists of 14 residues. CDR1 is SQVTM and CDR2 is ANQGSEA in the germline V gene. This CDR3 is CSVGGTGGTGEPFF. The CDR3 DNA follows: TGCAGCGTTGGGGGGACAGGAGGGACCGGGGAGCCGTTTTTT.

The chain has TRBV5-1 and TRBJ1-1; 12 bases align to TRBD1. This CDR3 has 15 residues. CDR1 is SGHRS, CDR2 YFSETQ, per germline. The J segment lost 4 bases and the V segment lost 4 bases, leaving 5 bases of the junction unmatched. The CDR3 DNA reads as TGCGCCAGCAGCCCAGGGACAGGGGGCGGCACTGAAGCTTTCTTT. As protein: CASSPGTGGGTEAFF.

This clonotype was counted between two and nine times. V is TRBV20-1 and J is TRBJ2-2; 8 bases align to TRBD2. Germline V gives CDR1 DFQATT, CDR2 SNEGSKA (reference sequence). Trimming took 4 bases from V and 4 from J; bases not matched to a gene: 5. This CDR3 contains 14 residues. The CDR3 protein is CSANPLAGTGELFF. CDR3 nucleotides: TGCAGTGCTAATCCCCTAGCGGGCACCGGGGAGCTGTTTTTT.

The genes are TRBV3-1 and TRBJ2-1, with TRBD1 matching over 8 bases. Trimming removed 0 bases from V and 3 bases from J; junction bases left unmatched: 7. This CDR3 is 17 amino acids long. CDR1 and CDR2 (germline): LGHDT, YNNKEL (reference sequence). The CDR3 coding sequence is TGTGCCAGCAGCCAAGATTATAGGACAGGGTTCTACAATGAGCAGTTCTTC. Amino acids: CASSQDYRTGFYNEQFF.

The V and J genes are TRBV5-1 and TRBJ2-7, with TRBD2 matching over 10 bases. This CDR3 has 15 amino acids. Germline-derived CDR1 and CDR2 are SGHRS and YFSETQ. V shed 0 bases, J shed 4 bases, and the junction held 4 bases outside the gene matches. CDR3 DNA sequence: TGCGCCAGCAGCTTGGCGTCTAGCGGGAGTTACGAGCAGTACTTC. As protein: CASSLASSGSYEQYF.

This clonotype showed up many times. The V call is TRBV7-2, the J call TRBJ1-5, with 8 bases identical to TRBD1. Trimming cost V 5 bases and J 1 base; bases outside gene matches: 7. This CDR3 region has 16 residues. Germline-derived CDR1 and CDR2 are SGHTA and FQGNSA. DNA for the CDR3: TGTGCCAGCAGCCCTTGGACAGGGTCGAGCAATCAGCCCCAGCATTTT. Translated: CASSPWTGSSNQPQHF. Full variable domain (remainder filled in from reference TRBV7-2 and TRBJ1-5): GAGVSQSPSNKVTEKGKDVELRCDPISGHTALYWYRQSLGQGLEFLIYFQGNSAPDKSGLPSDRFSAERTGGSVSTLTIQRTQQEDSAVYLCASSPWTGSSNQPQHFGDGTRLSIL.

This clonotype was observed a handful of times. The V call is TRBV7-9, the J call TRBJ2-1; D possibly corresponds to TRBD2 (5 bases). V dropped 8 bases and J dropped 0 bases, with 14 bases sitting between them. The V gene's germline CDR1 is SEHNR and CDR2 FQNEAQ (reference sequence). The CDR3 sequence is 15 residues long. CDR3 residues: CASLLELSSYNEQFF. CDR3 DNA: TGTGCCAGCTTACTAGAGCTGAGCTCCTACAATGAGCAGTTCTTC.

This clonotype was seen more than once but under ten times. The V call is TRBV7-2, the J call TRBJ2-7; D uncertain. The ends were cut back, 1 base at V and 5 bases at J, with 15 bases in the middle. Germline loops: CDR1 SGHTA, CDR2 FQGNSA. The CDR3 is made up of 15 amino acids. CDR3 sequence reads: CASSLGFSGGDEQYF. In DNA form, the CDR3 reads TGTGCCAGCAGCTTAGGGTTTTCAGGTGGCGACGAGCAGTACTTC.

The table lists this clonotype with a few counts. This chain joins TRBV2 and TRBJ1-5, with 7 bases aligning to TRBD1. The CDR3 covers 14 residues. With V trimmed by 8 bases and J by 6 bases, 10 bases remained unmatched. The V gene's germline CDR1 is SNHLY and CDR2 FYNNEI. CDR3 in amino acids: CASGRQGESQPQHF. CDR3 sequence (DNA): TGTGCCAGCGGGAGGCAGGGGGAAAGTCAGCCCCAGCATTTT.

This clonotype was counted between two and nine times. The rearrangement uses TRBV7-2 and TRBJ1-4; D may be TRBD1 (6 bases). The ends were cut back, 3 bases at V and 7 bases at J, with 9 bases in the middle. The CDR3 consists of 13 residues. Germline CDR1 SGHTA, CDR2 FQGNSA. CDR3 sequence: CASSLKGGEKLFF. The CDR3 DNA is TGTGCCAGCAGCTTGAAGGGGGGTGAAAAACTGTTTTTT. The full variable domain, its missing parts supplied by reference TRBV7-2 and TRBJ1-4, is GAGVSQSPSNKVTEKGKDVELRCDPISGHTALYWYRQSLGQGLEFLIYFQGNSAPDKSGLPSDRFSAERTGGSVSTLTIQRTQQEDSAVYLCASSLKGGEKLFFGSGTQLSVL.

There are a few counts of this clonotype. The CDR3 DNA follows: TGCGCCAGCAGCTTTTCCGGGGCGGTTTTTGAGCCCCAGCATTTT. It codes for CASSFSGAVFEPQHF. The chain recombines TRBV5-1 with TRBJ1-5; TRBD1 is a possible D gene (5 bases). Trimming shortened V by 2 bases and J by 8 bases, and 17 bases separated the two germline ends. The germline V gene encodes CDR1 SGHRS and CDR2 YFSETQ. The CDR3 has 15 amino acids.

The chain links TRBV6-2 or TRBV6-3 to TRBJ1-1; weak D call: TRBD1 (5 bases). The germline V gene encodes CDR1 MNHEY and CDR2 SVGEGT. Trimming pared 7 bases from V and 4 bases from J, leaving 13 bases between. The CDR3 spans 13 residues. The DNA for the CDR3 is TGTGCCAGCACCCAGGCAGGGAGCACTGAAGCTTTCTTT. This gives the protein CASTQAGSTEAFF.

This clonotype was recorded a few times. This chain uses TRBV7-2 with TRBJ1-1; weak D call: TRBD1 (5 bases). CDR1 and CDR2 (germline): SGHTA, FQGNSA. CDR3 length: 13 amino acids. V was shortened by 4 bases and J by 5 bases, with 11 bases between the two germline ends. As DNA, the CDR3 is TGTGCCAGCAGCTGGGACGGGACTACTGAAGCTTTCTTT. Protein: CASSWDGTTEAFF.

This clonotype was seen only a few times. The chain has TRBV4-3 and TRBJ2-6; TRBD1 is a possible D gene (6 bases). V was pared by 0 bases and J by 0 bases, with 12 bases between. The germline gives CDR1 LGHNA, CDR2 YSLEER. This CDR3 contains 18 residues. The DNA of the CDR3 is TGCGCCAGCAGCCAAGAAACAGGGCAGTACTCTGGGGCCAACGTCCTGACTTTC. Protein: CASSQETGQYSGANVLTF.

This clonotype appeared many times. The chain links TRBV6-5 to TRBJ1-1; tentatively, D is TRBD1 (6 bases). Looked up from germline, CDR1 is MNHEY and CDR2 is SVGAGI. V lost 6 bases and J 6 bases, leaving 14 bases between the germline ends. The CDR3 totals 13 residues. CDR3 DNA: TGTGCCAGCAGGCAGGACAGCGTGTCTGAAGCTTTCTTT. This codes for CASRQDSVSEAFF.

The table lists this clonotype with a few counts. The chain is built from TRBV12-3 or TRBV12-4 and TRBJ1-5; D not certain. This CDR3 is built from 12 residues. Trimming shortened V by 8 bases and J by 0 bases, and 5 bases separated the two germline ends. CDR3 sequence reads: CASGYSNQPQHF. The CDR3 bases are TGTGCCAGCGGGTATAGCAATCAGCCCCAGCATTTT.

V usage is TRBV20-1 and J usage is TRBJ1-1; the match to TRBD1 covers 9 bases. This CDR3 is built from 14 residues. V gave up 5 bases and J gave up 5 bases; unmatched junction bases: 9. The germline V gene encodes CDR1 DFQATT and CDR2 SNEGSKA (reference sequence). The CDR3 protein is CSAGRNRGRTEAFF. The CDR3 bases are TGCAGTGCTGGGCGCAACAGGGGGCGAACTGAAGCTTTCTTT.

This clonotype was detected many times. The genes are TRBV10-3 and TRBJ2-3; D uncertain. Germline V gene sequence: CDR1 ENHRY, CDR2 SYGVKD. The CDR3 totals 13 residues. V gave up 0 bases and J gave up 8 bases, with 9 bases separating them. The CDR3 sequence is CAISESGSSTQYF. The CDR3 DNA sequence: TGTGCCATCAGTGAGTCGGGTAGCAGTACGCAGTATTTT.

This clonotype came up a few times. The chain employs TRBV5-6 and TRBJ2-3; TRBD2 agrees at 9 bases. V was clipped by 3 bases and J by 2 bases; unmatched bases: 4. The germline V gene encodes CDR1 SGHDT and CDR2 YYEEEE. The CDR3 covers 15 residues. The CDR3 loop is CASSSGLANTDTQYF. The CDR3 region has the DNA TGTGCCAGCAGCTCGGGACTAGCAAACACAGATACGCAGTATTTT.

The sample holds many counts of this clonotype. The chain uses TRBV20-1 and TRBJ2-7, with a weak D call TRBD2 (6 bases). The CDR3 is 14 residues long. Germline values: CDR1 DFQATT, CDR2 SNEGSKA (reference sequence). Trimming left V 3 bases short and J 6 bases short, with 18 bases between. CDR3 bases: TGCAGTGCTAGTAGGCCCGGGCAGGGAGGCGAGCAGTACTTC. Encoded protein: CSASRPGQGGEQYF.

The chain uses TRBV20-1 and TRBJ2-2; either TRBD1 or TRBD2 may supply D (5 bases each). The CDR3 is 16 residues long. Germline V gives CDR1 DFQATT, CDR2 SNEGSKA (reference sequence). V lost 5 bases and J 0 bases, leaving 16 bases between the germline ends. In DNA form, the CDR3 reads TGCAGTGCTCCTCATCGAGGGGTAGCGAACACCGGGGAGCTGTTTTTT. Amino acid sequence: CSAPHRGVANTGELFF.

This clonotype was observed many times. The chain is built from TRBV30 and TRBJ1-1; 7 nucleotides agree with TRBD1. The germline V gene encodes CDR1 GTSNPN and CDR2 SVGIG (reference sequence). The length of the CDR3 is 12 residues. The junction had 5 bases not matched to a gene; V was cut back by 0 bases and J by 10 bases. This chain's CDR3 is CAWSVWRGRAFF. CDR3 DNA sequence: TGTGCCTGGAGTGTTTGGAGGGGGCGAGCTTTCTTT.

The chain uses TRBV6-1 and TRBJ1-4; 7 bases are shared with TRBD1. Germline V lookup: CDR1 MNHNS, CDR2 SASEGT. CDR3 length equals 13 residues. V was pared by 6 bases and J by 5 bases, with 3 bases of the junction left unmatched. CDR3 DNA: TGTGCCAGCAGAGGGACAGCGAATGAAAAACTGTTTTTT. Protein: CASRGTANEKLFF.